These T cell receptor beta chains were read from a single sample in a study of identical twins. Via MiXCR, TCRdb re-called the 5' RACE reads, giving one row per CDR3 protein. Altogether under 500,000 distinct CDR3 sequences are present, roughly an eighth being singletons, with the ten largest covering approximately 0.98%. The data also belong to a second study, concerning yellow fever vaccine responses in identical twins.

The sequenced sample was CD4+ T cells sorted from blood. Receptors were obtained from a woman aged 18-30 years in good health. CDR3s include the opening cysteine and the closing phenylalanine or tryptophan. D genes are given only for firm matches. The size field is filled for only some rows; it gives once, few, many or a size class.

V	size	D	J	DNA	CDR3
TRBV20-1	-	-	TRBJ2-4	TGCAGTGCTAGCGGGGCTCAAACAGAGGAAAACATTCAGTACTTC	CSASGAQTEENIQYF
TRBV6-5	many	-	TRBJ2-7	TGTGCCAGCAGTTACTCGGAGGGGGCAGGCTCCTACGAGCAGTACTTC	CASSYSEGAGSYEQYF
TRBV6-5	-	-	TRBJ2-1	TGTGCCAGCAGTTTAAAGAGCCAGAGCCCCTACAATGAGCAGTTCTTC	CASSLKSQSPYNEQFF
TRBV6-1	-	-	TRBJ2-5	TGTGCCAGCAACCCCCGTTTGGGGGTATTCTCGGAAGAGACCCAGTACTTC	CASNPRLGVFSEETQYF
TRBV9	many	-	TRBJ1-2	TGTGCCAGCAGCGTAGGAGGCAGATCCTTGGGCTATGGCTACACCTTC	CASSVGGRSLGYGYTF
TRBV20-1	-	TRBD2	TRBJ2-1	TGCAGTGCTGATAAGACTAGCGGGAGTCACAATGAGCAGTTCTTC	CSADKTSGSHNEQFF
TRBV15	-	TRBD1	TRBJ2-7	TGTGCCACCAGCAGAGATGGGACAGGGTTTTACGAGCAGTACTTC	CATSRDGTGFYEQYF
TRBV18	-	TRBD1	TRBJ2-5	TGTGCCAGCTCACCGCCTGGGACAGCCCAAGAGACCCAGTACTTC	CASSPPGTAQETQYF
TRBV18	few	-	TRBJ1-6	TGTGCCAGCTCACCACTGGCGGGCTATAATTCACCCCTCCACTTT	CASSPLAGYNSPLHF
TRBV7-8	few	-	TRBJ1-2	TGTGCCAGCAGCTTAACCCTTAAAGGGAACATAGGCTATGGCTACACCTTC	CASSLTLKGNIGYGYTF
TRBV27	-	-	TRBJ2-2	TGTGCCAGCAGCCCCCTAGCATCCGGGGAGCTGTTTTTT	CASSPLASGELFF
TRBV2	many	TRBD2	TRBJ2-2	TGTGCCAGCAGCGCCGGGGGGGTCACCGGGGAGCTGTTTTTT	CASSAGGVTGELFF
TRBV7-2	few	TRBD2	TRBJ2-1	TGTGCCAGCAGGGCGGGAGGGCCCTCAAATGAGCAGTTCTTC	CASRAGGPSNEQFF
TRBV6-2/TRBV6-3	few	-	TRBJ2-1	TGTGCCAGCAGTCAACCTAATGAGCAGTTCTTC	CASSQPNEQFF
TRBV3-1	many	-	TRBJ2-3	TGTGCCAGCAGTGACTTAGGGCGTAAGACGCAGTATTTT	CASSDLGRKTQYF
TRBV4-1	many	-	TRBJ2-7	TGCGCCAGCAGCCAAGATCAGTCGGCGACAGGTGCCTACGAGCAGTACTTC	CASSQDQSATGAYEQYF
TRBV28	-	TRBD1	TRBJ2-7	TGTGCCAGTGGACAGGGGCCTTACGAGCAGTACTTC	CASGQGPYEQYF
TRBV6-2/TRBV6-3	-	-	TRBJ1-1	TGTGCCAGCAGTTACTCGACCACTGAAGCTTTCTTT	CASSYSTTEAFF
TRBV5-1	many	-	TRBJ2-5	TGCGCCAGCAGCCTTCGGGACGCGAAAGAGACCCAGTACTTC	CASSLRDAKETQYF
TRBV30	few	TRBD1	TRBJ2-7	TGTGCCTGGAGTGCGGCAGGGGGCTCCTACGAGCAGTACTTC	CAWSAAGGSYEQYF
TRBV11-2	-	TRBD2	TRBJ2-3	TGTGCCAGCAGCCTAGACGGGACTAACACAGATACGCAGTATTTT	CASSLDGTNTDTQYF
TRBV28	few	TRBD2	TRBJ2-7	TGTGCCAGCAGTCCCCAAGCGGGAGGGCCGGGTGAGCAGTACTTC	CASSPQAGGPGEQYF
TRBV20-1	-	-	TRBJ1-1	TGCAGTGCCACCCGCTGGGGCACTGAAGCTTTCTTT	CSATRWGTEAFF
TRBV10-1	-	TRBD1	TRBJ2-3	TGCGCCAGCAGCGATACATACAGGGGAAGCACAGATACGCAGTATTTT	CASSDTYRGSTDTQYF
TRBV12-3/TRBV12-4	-	-	TRBJ2-2	TGTGCCAGCTGTCGGACTGCCGGGGAGCTGTTTTTT	CASCRTAGELFF
TRBV27	-	-	TRBJ1-1	TGTGCCAGCAGTTTCGGACGGCTCGGAACGAACACTGAAGCTTTCTTT	CASSFGRLGTNTEAFF
TRBV3-1	few	-	TRBJ2-4	TGTGCCAGCAGCCAAGATGATTGGGGGATAGCCAAAAACATTCAGTACTTC	CASSQDDWGIAKNIQYF
TRBV20-1	many	-	TRBJ2-4	TGCAGTGCTCCCCCGGCAGGGGCCAACATTCAGTACTTC	CSAPPAGANIQYF
TRBV5-1	-	-	TRBJ1-1	TGCGCCAGCAGCTTCGACAACGGGAACACTGAAGCTTTCTTT	CASSFDNGNTEAFF
TRBV10-3	few	TRBD1	TRBJ2-1	TGTGCCATCAGAACCGGGACAGGAGACCACTACATGAATGAGCAGTTCTTC	CAIRTGTGDHYMNEQFF
TRBV5-1	-	-	TRBJ1-4	TGCGCCAGCAGACAGAACCCTGCAACTAATGAAAAACTGTTTTTT	CASRQNPATNEKLFF
TRBV5-4	few	TRBD2	TRBJ2-1	TGTGCCAGCAGCTTTGAACTAGCGGGAGGACGGTTCTTC	CASSFELAGGRFF
TRBV2	-	-	TRBJ2-5	TGTGCCAGCAGTGAATCCAGGGGCCAAGAGACCCAGTACTTC	CASSESRGQETQYF
TRBV20-1	many	-	TRBJ1-3	TGCAGTGCCTCTAACGGGGAGGCGTACTCTGGAAACACCATATATTTT	CSASNGEAYSGNTIYF
TRBV12-3/TRBV12-4	many	-	TRBJ2-7	TGTGCCAGCAGACCGGGACACAGAGCTACCGAGCAGTACTTC	CASRPGHRATEQYF
TRBV15	many	TRBD2	TRBJ2-3	TGTGCCACCAGCGGACTAGCGGTGGGCACAGATACGCAGTATTTT	CATSGLAVGTDTQYF
TRBV3-1	few	-	TRBJ2-5	TGTGCCAGCAGCCAAGACCCGACAAGGATGGAGACCCAGTACTTC	CASSQDPTRMETQYF
TRBV11-2	-	-	TRBJ2-7	TGTGCCAGCAGCTTAGTAGACGGTGCCTACGAGCAGTACTTC	CASSLVDGAYEQYF
TRBV3-1	-	-	TRBJ2-7	TGTGCCAGCAGCTTACGGACAGGCGGGGGCTCCTACGAGCAGTACTTC	CASSLRTGGGSYEQYF
TRBV5-8	few	-	TRBJ2-3	TGTGCCAGCAGCTTCCATCTAGGGGCAGATACGCAGTATTTT	CASSFHLGADTQYF
TRBV5-4	few	TRBD1	TRBJ2-2	TGTGCCAGCAGCTTGGGGGGACAGGGGGCAACCGGGGAGCTGTTTTTT	CASSLGGQGATGELFF
TRBV20-1	few	-	TRBJ2-1	TGCAGTGCTAGTGTCGGGATGGAGCAGTTCTTC	CSASVGMEQFF
TRBV5-1	-	-	TRBJ2-1	TGCGCCAGCAGCCCGGAGGCGGACGTCTCCTACAATGAGCAGTTCTTC	CASSPEADVSYNEQFF
TRBV5-1	-	-	TRBJ2-1	TGCGCCAGCAGCTCCCGGGACTCTCTCATGGACAATGAGCAGTTCTTC	CASSSRDSLMDNEQFF
TRBV7-9	-	TRBD1	TRBJ1-4	TGTGCCAGCAGCGATAGCGGACAGGGGGCGGGGGAAAAACTGTTTTTT	CASSDSGQGAGEKLFF
TRBV28	-	TRBD2	TRBJ2-1	TGTGCCAGCAACCTCTGGCGGGGGTCTTCCTACAATGAGCAGTTCTTC	CASNLWRGSSYNEQFF
TRBV5-1	few	-	TRBJ2-7	TGCGCCAGCAGCTGGGGCGGGGACCGCCCGGAGCAGTACTTC	CASSWGGDRPEQYF
TRBV3-1	-	-	TRBJ1-1	TGTGCCAGCAGCCACGACCGACGGAACACTGAAGCTTTCTTT	CASSHDRRNTEAFF
TRBV2	few	-	TRBJ2-1	TGTGCCAGCAGTCCAACTAGAGGGGCCATAAACGAGCAGTTCTTC	CASSPTRGAINEQFF
TRBV10-3	-	-	TRBJ2-7	TGTGCCATCAGTGAGTCCGCGCAGCAGTACTTC	CAISESAQQYF
TRBV24-1	many	-	TRBJ2-2	TGTGCCACCAGTGATCGGGGGCCGGGGTACCCCGGGGAGCTGTTTTTT	CATSDRGPGYPGELFF
TRBV12-3/TRBV12-4	-	TRBD1	TRBJ2-7	TGTGCCAGCAGCCGGGACAGGATCTCCTACGAGCAGTACTTC	CASSRDRISYEQYF
TRBV4-3	many	TRBD2	TRBJ2-1	TGCGCCAGCAGCCAATTTAGCGGGGGCTCCTACAATGAGCAGTTCTTC	CASSQFSGGSYNEQFF
TRBV14	-	TRBD1	TRBJ2-7	TGTGCCAGCAGTCCATCCCACAGGGGCGTCAGATACGAGCAGTACTTC	CASSPSHRGVRYEQYF
TRBV20-1	many	-	TRBJ2-5	TGCAGTGCTAGGTCTGGCCAAGAGACCCAGTACTTC	CSARSGQETQYF
TRBV29-1	-	-	TRBJ2-1	TGCAGCGTTGGGCGCGTCGGTGAGCAGTTCTTC	CSVGRVGEQFF
TRBV2	-	-	TRBJ1-5	TGTGCCAGCAACAGGAGGGAGAATCAGCCCCAGCATTTT	CASNRRENQPQHF
TRBV6-1	few	TRBD1	TRBJ1-6	TGTGCCAGCAGTGAAGGAGGGGGCAGAGATAATTCACCCCTCCACTTT	CASSEGGGRDNSPLHF
TRBV18	many	-	TRBJ1-1	TGTGCCAGCTCCCCCGGGGGGGTGAACACTGAAGCTTTCTTT	CASSPGGVNTEAFF